Here is one TCR beta chain with its context. The source of the sample is a study of T cells after yellow fever vaccination. V lost 6 bases to trimming and J lost 7 bases; unmatched junction nucleotides: 8. Germline V gives CDR1 SQVTM, CDR2 ANQGSEA. The CDR3 runs 13 residues. TCRdb fed the 5' RACE reads into MiXCR, producing one record per CDR3 protein. Seen here are 300,000 to 450,000 distinct CDR3 sequences, 6.2% observed once, and the top ten hold 15%. This chain links TRBV29-1 with TRBJ1-5; TRBD1 matches 8 bases. The sequencing here drew on PBMCs, taken 5 days after the yellow fever booster vaccination. The clonotype originates from a man aged 25-45 years who received the YFV17D yellow fever vaccine. The CDR3 protein is CSVIQGAGQPQHF. The CDR3 coding sequence is TGCAGCGTCATTCAGGGGGCTGGCCAGCCCCAGCATTTT. Supplemented by reference TRBV29-1 and TRBJ1-5, the full variable domain reads SAVISQKPSRDICQRGTSLTIQCQVDSQVTMMFWYRQQPGQSLTLIATANQGSEATYESGFVIDKFPISRPNLTFSTLTVSNMSPEDSSIYLCSVIQGAGQPQHFGDGTRLSIL.